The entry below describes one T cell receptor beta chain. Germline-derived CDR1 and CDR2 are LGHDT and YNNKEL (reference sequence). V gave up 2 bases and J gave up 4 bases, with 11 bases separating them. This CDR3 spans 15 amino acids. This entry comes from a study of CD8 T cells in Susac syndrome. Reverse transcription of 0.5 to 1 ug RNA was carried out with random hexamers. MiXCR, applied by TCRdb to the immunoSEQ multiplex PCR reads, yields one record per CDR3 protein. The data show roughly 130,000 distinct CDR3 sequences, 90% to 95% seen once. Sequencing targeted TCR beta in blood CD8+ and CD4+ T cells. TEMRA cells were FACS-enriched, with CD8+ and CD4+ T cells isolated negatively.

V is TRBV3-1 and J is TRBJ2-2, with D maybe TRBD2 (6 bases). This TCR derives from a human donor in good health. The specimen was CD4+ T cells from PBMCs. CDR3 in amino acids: CASSQWDSTTGELFF. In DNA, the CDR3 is TGTGCCAGCAGCCAATGGGACTCCACCACCGGGGAGCTGTTTTTT.